The 7 T cell receptor beta chains below all came from one sample that was sequenced in a study of control samples from healthy donors and cancer patients. The assay was immunoSEQ multiplex PCR, and TCRdb's table has in-frame clones only and misses some. This table has about 130,000 clones, 90% appearing once. The material sequenced was blood. Receptors were obtained from a man aged 18 to 29 in good health.

The J gene is TRBJ1-1, the V gene TRBV5-1, with 7 bases fitting TRBD1. The junction had 6 bases not matched to a gene; V was cut back by 4 bases and J by 6 bases. Germline assignment: CDR1 SGHRS and CDR2 YFSETQ. This CDR3 is 13 amino acids long. The CDR3 DNA follows: TGCGCCAGCAGCCCCGGACAGGTCGCTGAAGCTTTCTTT. Protein: CASSPGQVAEAFF.

Remarks on this clone: This may stem from a read error, because a much larger clone lies one nucleotide away. The chain recombines TRBV6-2 or TRBV6-3 with TRBJ2-3, with D uncertain. CDR1 is MNHEY and CDR2 is SVGEGT in the germline V gene. Trimming left V 4 bases short and J 5 bases short, with 4 bases between. The CDR3 loop spans 11 amino acids. The CDR3 DNA is TGTGCCAGCAGTTTCGGAGATACGCAGTATTTT. Translation gives CASSFGDTQYF.

This chain connects TRBV30 to TRBJ2-1; D possibly uses TRBD1 or TRBD2 (5 bases each). V lost 1 base, J lost 7 bases, and 14 bases lay in between. CDR3 length equals 14 residues. Germline CDR1 GTSNPN, CDR2 SVGIG (reference sequence). DNA for the CDR3: TGTGCCTGGAGTGACCGGGACCCCCGAAATGAGCAGTTCTTC. Translation: CAWSDRDPRNEQFF.

This clone was recorded only once. The chain carries TRBV7-3 and TRBJ2-2; 7 bases line up with TRBD1. Germline CDR1 is SGHTA and CDR2 is FQGTGA. The CDR3 is 16 amino acids. V lost 5 bases to trimming and J lost 2 bases; unmatched junction nucleotides: 8. CDR3 nucleotides: TGTGCCAGCAGCCAGGCAGGGACAGCTAACACCGGGGAGCTGTTTTTT. It codes for CASSQAGTANTGELFF.

The chain uses TRBV25-1 and TRBJ2-2; D uncertain. Germline lookup yields CDR1 MGHDK and CDR2 SYGVNS. Deletions cut 1 base from V and 6 bases from J, with 3 bases between. CDR3 size: 12 residues. The CDR3 bases are TGTGCCAGCAGTGAATTACCCGGGGAGCTGTTTTTT. This encodes CASSELPGELFF. Combining the CDR3 with reference TRBV25-1 and TRBJ2-2 gives the whole variable domain EADIYQTPRYLVIGTGKKITLECSQTMGHDKMYWYQQDPGMELHLIHYSYGVNSTEKGDLSSESTVSRIRTEHFPLTLESARPSHTSQYLCASSELPGELFFGEGSRLTVL.

The chain has TRBV15 and TRBJ2-7, with 7 bases lining up with TRBD2. The CDR3 consists of 17 residues. The J segment lost 4 bases and the V segment lost 2 bases, leaving 14 bases of the junction unmatched. From germline, CDR1 is LNHNV and CDR2 YYDKDF (reference sequence). This chain's CDR3 is CATSRTLRGEGRYEQYF. The CDR3 DNA is TGTGCCACCAGCAGAACTCTCCGGGGGGAGGGAAGATACGAGCAGTACTTC.

The rearrangement uses TRBV11-2 and TRBJ2-3; TRBD2 aligns across 7 bases. V gave up 5 bases and J gave up 2 bases; unmatched junction bases: 7. The CDR3 is made up of 15 amino acids. Germline V gives CDR1 SGHAT, CDR2 FQNNGV. For the CDR3, the DNA is TGTGCCAGCAGCCAAGGGGACTATCCCACAGATACGCAGTATTTT. Translating gives CASSQGDYPTDTQYF.